The rows below give T cell receptor beta chains drawn from one sample of a study of cytomegalovirus exposure and HLA in healthy donors. Here immunoSEQ multiplex PCR was the method, and the copy in TCRdb shows in-frame clones only, minus some. The sample has 90,000 to 120,000 clones; 76% are singletons. The sequenced sample consisted of PBMCs. These receptors were taken from a man aged 18-30 years in good health and CMV-seronegative. The CDR3 runs from the conserved cysteine through the conserved F or W. Fields, in order: J gene, V gene, CDR3 protein.

j_gene: TRBJ2-1
v_gene: TRBV5-1
CDR3aa: CASSLRGATNNEQFF

j_gene: TRBJ2-3
v_gene: TRBV4-3
CDR3aa: CASSQGAGGGTQYF

j_gene: TRBJ1-2
v_gene: TRBV28
CDR3aa: CASSLPGNYGYTF

j_gene: TRBJ2-5
v_gene: TRBV7-3
CDR3aa: CASSPTGRGGEETQYF

j_gene: TRBJ2-7
v_gene: TRBV7-7
CDR3aa: CASSPGFPTYEQYF

j_gene: TRBJ2-6
v_gene: TRBV6-1
CDR3aa: CASTVWAGANVLTF

j_gene: TRBJ2-7
v_gene: TRBV4-3
CDR3aa: CASSQDGDYEQYF

j_gene: TRBJ1-1
v_gene: TRBV9
CDR3aa: CASSVGWAGDTEAFF

j_gene: TRBJ2-3
v_gene: TRBV9
CDR3aa: CASTLSAAGSADTQYF

j_gene: TRBJ1-2
v_gene: TRBV14
CDR3aa: CASSQDGTSYGYTF

j_gene: TRBJ2-5
v_gene: TRBV2
CDR3aa: CASSDDTGQQETQYF

j_gene: TRBJ2-1
v_gene: TRBV19
CDR3aa: CASSSGTGWVDEQFF

j_gene: TRBJ2-3
v_gene: TRBV5-1
CDR3aa: CASSRNRQGDTQYF

j_gene: TRBJ1-2
v_gene: TRBV5-1
CDR3aa: CASSWGETTGYTF

j_gene: TRBJ1-2
v_gene: TRBV6-6
CDR3aa: CASSRAFNYGYTF

j_gene: TRBJ1-1
v_gene: TRBV7-8
CDR3aa: CASSLAGNRALYAEAFF

j_gene: TRBJ2-2
v_gene: TRBV7-9
CDR3aa: CASSVLEPGELFF

j_gene: TRBJ2-7
v_gene: TRBV6-4
CDR3aa: CASSETSGSYEQYF

j_gene: TRBJ2-1
v_gene: TRBV2
CDR3aa: CASSDQGYEQFF

j_gene: TRBJ1-2
v_gene: TRBV20-1
CDR3aa: CSLGGWTGYTF

j_gene: TRBJ1-5
v_gene: TRBV9
CDR3aa: CASSADRRNQPQHF

j_gene: TRBJ2-3
v_gene: TRBV19
CDR3aa: CASRRQGTDTQYF

j_gene: TRBJ1-1
v_gene: TRBV6-5
CDR3aa: CASSLSTPGNTEAFF

j_gene: TRBJ2-7
v_gene: TRBV27
CDR3aa: CASSLTGTHEQYF

j_gene: TRBJ1-5
v_gene: TRBV10-3
CDR3aa: CATAGQGSNQPQHF

j_gene: TRBJ2-7
v_gene: TRBV2
CDR3aa: CASSQLGQTSYEQYF

j_gene: TRBJ1-6
v_gene: TRBV18
CDR3aa: CASSPDRANSPLHF

j_gene: TRBJ2-4
v_gene: TRBV7-9
CDR3aa: CSSSSTGRAKNIQYF

j_gene: TRBJ2-7
v_gene: TRBV7-7
CDR3aa: CASSLVGSSAQYF

j_gene: TRBJ2-1
v_gene: TRBV5-1
CDR3aa: CASSLDGRGGRDEQFF

j_gene: TRBJ1-2
v_gene: TRBV2
CDR3aa: CASSPNPRGYTF

j_gene: TRBJ1-1
v_gene: TRBV5-1
CDR3aa: CASSLVGGPTEAFF

j_gene: TRBJ1-2
v_gene: TRBV27
CDR3aa: CASGTRQGQGYTF

j_gene: TRBJ1-1
v_gene: TRBV6-5
CDR3aa: CASSPGTFGTEAFF